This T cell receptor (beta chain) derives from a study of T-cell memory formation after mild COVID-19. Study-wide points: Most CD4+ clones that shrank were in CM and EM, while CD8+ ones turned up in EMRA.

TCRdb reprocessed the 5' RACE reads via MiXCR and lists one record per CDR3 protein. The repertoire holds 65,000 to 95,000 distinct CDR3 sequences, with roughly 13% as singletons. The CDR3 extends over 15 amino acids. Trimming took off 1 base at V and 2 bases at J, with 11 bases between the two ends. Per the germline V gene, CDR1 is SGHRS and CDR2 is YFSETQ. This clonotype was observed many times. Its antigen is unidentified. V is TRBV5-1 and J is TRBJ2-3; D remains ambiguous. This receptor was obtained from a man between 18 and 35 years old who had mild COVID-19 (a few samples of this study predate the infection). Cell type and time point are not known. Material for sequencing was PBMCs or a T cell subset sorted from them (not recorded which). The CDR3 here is CASSLNGYYTDTQYF. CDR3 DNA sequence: TGCGCCAGCAGCTTGAATGGCTATTACACAGATACGCAGTATTTT.